A selection of T cell receptor beta chains follows, all from one sample in a study of tumor and adjacent non-tumor tissue in lung cancer. Using its own MiXCR run on the multiplex PCR reads, TCRdb lists one record per CDR3 protein. The table shows about 67,000 distinct CDR3 sequences, with around three quarters occurring only once. The sample consisted of distant non-tumor lung tissue. The source of these receptors is a man aged 55 to 70 with non-small cell lung cancer. CDR3s include the opening cysteine and the closing phenylalanine or tryptophan. Each record gives: V gene, D gene, clone size, J gene, CDR3 DNA, CDR3 protein. D genes are given only for firm matches. The size field is filled for only some rows; it gives once, few, many or a size class.

TRBV14,TRBD2,NA,TRBJ2-5,TGTGCCAGCAGATGCTGGGCTAGCGGGAGGAAAGAGACCCAGTACTTC,CASRCWASGRKETQYF
TRBV11-2,NA,NA,TRBJ2-1,TGTGTCAGCAGCTTAGGCGCAGACAACAATGAGCAGTTTTTC,CVSSLGADNNEQFF
TRBV14,TRBD2,NA,TRBJ2-1,TGTGCCAGCAGCCACGGACTAGTGTGGTACAATGAGCACTTCTTC,CASSHGLVWYNEHFF
TRBV11-3,NA,NA,TRBJ2-3,TGTACCAACAGCTCCGGGCTAGCAGATAGCACAGATACGCGATATTTT,CTNSSGLADSTDTRYF
TRBV5-4,TRBD1,many,TRBJ2-2,TGTGCCAGCAGCGTCCGGGACAGTTTAGCCGGGGAGCTGTTTTTT,CASSVRDSLAGELFF
TRBV13,NA,NA,TRBJ2-3,TGTGCCGGCAGTTTAGCGAGACAGAACATAGATACGCAGTATTTT,CAGSLARQNIDTQYF
TRBV10-3,NA,NA,TRBJ2-5,TGTGCCATCAGTGGCGGGAAAGAGACCCAGTACTTC,CAISGGKETQYF
TRBV5-5,NA,NA,TRBJ1-3,TGTGCCAGCAGCGGGAGAACGGGCCACTTCTCTGGAAACGCCATATATTTT,CASSGRTGHFSGNAIYF
TRBV6-1,NA,NA,TRBJ2-1,TGTGCCAGCAGTGAGTTAAAATTGACGGGGATATTCACTGGTGAGCAGTTCTTC,CASSELKLTGIFTGEQFF
TRBV21-1,NA,NA,TRBJ2-3,TGTGTCAGCCCGGGACTAGCGGGAGGACCGAGGGCAGATACGCAGTATTTT,CVSPGLAGGPRADTQYF
TRBV10-3,NA,NA,TRBJ2-3,TGTGCCATCAGCGTCGGGGATGCCCCGAGTACAGATACGCAGTATTTT,CAISVGDAPSTDTQYF
TRBV4-2,NA,medium-sized,TRBJ1-5,TGTGCCAGCAGCCCATCCGGGGGCAATCAGCCCCAGCATTTT,CASSPSGGNQPQHF
TRBV30,TRBD1,NA,TRBJ1-5,TGTGCCCGGAACCCCCCAGGGGGCAATCATCCCCAGCATTTT,CARNPPGGNHPQHF
TRBV29-1,TRBD2,many,TRBJ2-1,TGCAGCGTTGAAGATCCGAGGCGGGAGGGATACTACAATGAGCAGTTCTTC,CSVEDPRREGYYNEQFF
TRBV29-1,NA,once,TRBJ2-5,TGCAGCGTTACCGGCGGACAAGCAGAAGAGACTCAGTACTTC,CSVTGGQAEETQYF
TRBV11-1,NA,NA,TRBJ2-5,TGTGCCAGCAGCTCTATGACAGCCCGGGAGACCCAGTACTTC,CASSSMTARETQYF
TRBV12-3/TRBV12-4,NA,NA,TRBJ2-7,TGTGCCAGCAGTTTAAGGGGATGGCGCCGGGACGGCTCTATCTATAAGCAGTACTTC,CASSLRGWRRDGSIYKQYF